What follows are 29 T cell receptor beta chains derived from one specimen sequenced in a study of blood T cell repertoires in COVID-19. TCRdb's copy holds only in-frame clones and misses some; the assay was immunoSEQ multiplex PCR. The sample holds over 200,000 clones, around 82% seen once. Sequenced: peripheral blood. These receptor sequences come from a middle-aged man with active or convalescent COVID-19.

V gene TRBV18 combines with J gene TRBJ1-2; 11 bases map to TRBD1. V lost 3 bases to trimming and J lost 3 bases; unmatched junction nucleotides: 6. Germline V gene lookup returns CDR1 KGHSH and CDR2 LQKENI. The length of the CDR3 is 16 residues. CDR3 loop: CASSPGQGDWYYGYTF. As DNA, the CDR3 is TGTGCCAGCTCACCGGGACAGGGGGATTGGTACTATGGCTACACCTTC.

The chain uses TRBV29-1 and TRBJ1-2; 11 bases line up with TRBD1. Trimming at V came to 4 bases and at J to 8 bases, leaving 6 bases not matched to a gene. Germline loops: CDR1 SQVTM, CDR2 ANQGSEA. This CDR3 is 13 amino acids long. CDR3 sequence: CSVGGQGAPGYTF. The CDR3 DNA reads TGCAGCGTTGGTGGACAGGGGGCGCCCGGCTACACCTTC.

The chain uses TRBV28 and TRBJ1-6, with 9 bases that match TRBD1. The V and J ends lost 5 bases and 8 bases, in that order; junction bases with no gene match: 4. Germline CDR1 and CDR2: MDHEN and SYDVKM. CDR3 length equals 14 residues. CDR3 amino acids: CASSMTGGHSPLHF. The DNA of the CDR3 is TGTGCCAGCAGTATGACAGGGGGGCATTCACCCCTCCACTTT.

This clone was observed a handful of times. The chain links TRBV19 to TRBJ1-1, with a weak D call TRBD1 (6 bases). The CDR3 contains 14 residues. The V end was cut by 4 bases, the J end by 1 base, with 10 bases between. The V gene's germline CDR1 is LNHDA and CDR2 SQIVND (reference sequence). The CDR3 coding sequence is TGTGCCAGTAGTAGGGGACAACAGAACACTGAAGCTTTCTTT. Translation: CASSRGQQNTEAFF.

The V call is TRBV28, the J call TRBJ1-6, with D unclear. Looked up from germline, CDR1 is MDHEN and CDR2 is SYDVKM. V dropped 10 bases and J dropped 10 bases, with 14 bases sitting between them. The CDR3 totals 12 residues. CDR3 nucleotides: TGTGCCACCTCCCCAGGCCCCTCACCCCTCCACTTT. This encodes CATSPGPSPLHF. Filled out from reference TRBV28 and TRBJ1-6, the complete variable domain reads DVKVTQSSRYLVKRTGEKVFLECVQDMDHENMFWYRQDPGLGLRLIYFSYDVKMKEKGDIPEGYSVSREKKERFSLILESASTNQTSMYLCATSPGPSPLHFGNGTRLTVT.

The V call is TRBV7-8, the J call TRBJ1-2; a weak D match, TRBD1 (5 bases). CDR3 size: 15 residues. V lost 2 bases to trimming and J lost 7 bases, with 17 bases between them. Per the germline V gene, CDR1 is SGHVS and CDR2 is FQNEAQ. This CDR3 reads CASSLMGGWMGGYTF. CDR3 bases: TGTGCCAGCAGCTTAATGGGGGGGTGGATGGGTGGCTACACCTTC. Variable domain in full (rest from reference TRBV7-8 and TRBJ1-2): GAGVSQSPRYKVAKRGQDVALRCDPISGHVSLFWYQQALGQGPEFLTYFQNEAQLDKSGLPSDRFFAERPEGSVSTLKIQRTQQEDSAVYLCASSLMGGWMGGYTFGSGTRLTVV.

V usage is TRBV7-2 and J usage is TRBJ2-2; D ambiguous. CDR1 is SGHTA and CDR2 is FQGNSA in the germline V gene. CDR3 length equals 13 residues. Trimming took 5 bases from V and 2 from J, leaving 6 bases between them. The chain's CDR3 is CASSPFNTGELFF. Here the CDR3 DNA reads TGTGCCAGCAGCCCCTTCAACACCGGGGAGCTGTTTTTT.

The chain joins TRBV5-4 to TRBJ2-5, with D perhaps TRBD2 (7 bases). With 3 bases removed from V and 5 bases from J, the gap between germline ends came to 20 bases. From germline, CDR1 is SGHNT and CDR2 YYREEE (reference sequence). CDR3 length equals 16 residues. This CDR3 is CASSSGGRGAGETQYF. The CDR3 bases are TGTGCCAGCAGCTCGGGGGGCCGGGGCGCCGGGGAGACCCAGTACTTC.

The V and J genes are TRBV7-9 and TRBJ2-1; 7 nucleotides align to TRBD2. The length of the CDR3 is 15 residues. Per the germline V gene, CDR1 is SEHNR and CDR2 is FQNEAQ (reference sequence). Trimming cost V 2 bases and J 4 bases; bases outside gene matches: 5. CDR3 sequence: CASSLRGVGYNEQFF. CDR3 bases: TGTGCCAGCAGCTTACGGGGGGTTGGTTACAATGAGCAGTTCTTC.

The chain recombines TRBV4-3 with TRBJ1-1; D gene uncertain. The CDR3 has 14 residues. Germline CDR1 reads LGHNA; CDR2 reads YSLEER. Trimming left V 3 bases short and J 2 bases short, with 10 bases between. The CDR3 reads CASSHTVPNTEAFF. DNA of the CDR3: TGCGCCAGCAGCCACACAGTCCCCAACACTGAAGCTTTCTTT.

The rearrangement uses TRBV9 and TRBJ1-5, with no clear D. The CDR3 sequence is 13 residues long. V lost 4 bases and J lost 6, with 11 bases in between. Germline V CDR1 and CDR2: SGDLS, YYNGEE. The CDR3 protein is CASSPPGGQPQHF. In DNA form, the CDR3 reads TGTGCCAGCAGCCCCCCCGGCGGTCAGCCCCAGCATTTT.

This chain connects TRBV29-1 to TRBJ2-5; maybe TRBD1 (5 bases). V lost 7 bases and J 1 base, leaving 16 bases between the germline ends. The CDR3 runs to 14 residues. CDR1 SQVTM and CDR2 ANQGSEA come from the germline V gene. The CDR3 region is CSAIYQGGQETQYF. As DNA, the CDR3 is TGCAGCGCTATATATCAGGGTGGCCAAGAGACCCAGTACTTC.

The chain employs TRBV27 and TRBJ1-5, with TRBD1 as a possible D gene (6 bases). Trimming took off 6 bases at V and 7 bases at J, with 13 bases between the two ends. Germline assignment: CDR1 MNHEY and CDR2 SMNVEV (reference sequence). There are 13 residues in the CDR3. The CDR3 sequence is CASRQGVGQPQHF. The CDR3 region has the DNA TGTGCCAGCAGACAGGGCGTCGGACAGCCCCAGCATTTT.

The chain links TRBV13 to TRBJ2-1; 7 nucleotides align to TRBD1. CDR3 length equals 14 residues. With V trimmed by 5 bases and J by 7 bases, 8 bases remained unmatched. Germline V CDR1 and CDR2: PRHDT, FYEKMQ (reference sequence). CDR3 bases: TGTGCCAGCAGCGTGGGACAGTCGGTAAATGAGCAGTTCTTC. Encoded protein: CASSVGQSVNEQFF.

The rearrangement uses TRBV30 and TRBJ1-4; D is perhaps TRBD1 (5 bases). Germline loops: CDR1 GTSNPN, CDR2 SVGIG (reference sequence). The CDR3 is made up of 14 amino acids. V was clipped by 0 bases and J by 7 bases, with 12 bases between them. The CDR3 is CAWSVGGEGEKLFF. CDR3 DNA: TGTGCCTGGAGTGTTGGGGGGGAAGGTGAAAAACTGTTTTTT.

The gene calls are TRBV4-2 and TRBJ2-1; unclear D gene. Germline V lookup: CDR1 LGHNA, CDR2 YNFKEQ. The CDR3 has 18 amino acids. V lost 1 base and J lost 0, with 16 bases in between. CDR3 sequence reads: CASSQGHDPSRSYNEQFF. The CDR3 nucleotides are TGTGCCAGCAGCCAAGGACATGACCCTTCCCGCTCCTACAATGAGCAGTTCTTC.

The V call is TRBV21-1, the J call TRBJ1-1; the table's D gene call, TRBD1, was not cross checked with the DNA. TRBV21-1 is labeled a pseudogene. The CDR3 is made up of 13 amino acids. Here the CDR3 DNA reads TGTGCCAGCAGCAAGGGACAGCCGATGGGCGCTTTCTTT. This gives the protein CASSKGQPMGAFF.

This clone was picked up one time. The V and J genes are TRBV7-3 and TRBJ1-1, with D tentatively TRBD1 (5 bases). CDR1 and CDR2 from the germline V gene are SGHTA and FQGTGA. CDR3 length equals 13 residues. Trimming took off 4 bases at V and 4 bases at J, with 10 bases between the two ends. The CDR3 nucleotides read TGTGCCAGCAGCTCCTGGGGGGGCACTGAAGCTTTCTTT. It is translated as CASSSWGGTEAFF.

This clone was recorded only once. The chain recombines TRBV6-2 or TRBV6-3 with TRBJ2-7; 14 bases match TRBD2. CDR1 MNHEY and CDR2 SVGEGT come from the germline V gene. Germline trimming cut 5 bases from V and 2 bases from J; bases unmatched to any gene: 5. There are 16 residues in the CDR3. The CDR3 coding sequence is TGTGCCAGCAGTGCCTCGACTAGCGGGGGGGCCTACGAGCAGTACTTC. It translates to CASSASTSGGAYEQYF.

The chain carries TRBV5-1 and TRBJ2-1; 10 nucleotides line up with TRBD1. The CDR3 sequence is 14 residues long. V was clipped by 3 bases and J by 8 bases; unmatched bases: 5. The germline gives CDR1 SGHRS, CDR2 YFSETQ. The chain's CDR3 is CASSSGTGDDEQFF. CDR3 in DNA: TGCGCCAGCAGCTCCGGGACAGGGGACGATGAGCAGTTCTTC.

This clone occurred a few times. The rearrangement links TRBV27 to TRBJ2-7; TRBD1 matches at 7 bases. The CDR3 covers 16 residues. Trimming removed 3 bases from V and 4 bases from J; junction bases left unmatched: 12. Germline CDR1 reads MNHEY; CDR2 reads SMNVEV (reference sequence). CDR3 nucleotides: TGTGCCAGCAGTTTTTCCCCTACCAGGGGGATATACGAGCAGTACTTC. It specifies CASSFSPTRGIYEQYF.

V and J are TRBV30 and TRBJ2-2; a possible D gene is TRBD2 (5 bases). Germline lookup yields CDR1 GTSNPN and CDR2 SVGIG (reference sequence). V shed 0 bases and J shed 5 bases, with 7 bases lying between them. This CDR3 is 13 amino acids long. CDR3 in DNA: TGTGCCTGGAGTGTAAGACTAACCGGGGAGCTGTTTTTT. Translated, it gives CAWSVRLTGELFF.

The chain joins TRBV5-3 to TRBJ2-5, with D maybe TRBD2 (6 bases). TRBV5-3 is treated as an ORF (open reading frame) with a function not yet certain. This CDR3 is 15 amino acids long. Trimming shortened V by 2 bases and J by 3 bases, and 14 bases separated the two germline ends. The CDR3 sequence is CARSLPRRAEETQYF. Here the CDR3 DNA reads TGTGCCAGAAGCTTACCTAGGAGGGCGGAAGAGACCCAGTACTTC.

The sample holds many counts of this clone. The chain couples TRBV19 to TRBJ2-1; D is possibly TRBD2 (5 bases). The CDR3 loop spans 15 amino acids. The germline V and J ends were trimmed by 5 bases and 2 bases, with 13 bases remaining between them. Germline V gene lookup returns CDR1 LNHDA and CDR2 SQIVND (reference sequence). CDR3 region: CASSPDLLPYNEQFF. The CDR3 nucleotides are TGTGCCAGTAGTCCGGACTTACTCCCCTACAATGAGCAGTTCTTC.

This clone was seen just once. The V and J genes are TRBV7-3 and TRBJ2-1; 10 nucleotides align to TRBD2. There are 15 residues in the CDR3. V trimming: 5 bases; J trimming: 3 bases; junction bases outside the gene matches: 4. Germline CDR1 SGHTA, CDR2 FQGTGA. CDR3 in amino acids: CASSLGTSDYNEQFF. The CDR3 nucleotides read TGTGCCAGCAGCCTCGGGACTAGCGACTACAATGAGCAGTTCTTC.

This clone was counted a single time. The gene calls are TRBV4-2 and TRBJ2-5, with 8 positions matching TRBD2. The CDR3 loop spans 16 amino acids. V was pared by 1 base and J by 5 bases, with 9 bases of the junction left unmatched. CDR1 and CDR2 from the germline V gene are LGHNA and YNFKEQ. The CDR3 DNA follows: TGTGCCAGCAGCCAAGTTAGCGGGGAGGCCGGGGAGACCCAGTACTTC. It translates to CASSQVSGEAGETQYF.

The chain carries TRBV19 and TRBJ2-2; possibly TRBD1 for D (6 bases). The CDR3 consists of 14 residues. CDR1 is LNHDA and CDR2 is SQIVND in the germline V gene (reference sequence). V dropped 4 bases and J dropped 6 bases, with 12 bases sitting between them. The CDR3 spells CASSTHTGSGELFF. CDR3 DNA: TGTGCCAGTAGTACACACACAGGGTCCGGGGAGCTGTTTTTT. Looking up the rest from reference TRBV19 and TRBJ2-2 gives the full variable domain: DGGITQSPKYLFRKEGQNVTLSCEQNLNHDAMYWYRQDPGQGLRLIYYSQIVNDFQKGDIAEGYSVSREKKESFPLTVTSAQKNPTAFYLCASSTHTGSGELFFGEGSRLTVL.

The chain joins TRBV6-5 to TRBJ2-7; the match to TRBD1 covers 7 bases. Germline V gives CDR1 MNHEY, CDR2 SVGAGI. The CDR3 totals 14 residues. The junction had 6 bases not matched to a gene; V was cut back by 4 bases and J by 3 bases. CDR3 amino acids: CASSLTGVHYEQYF. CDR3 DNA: TGTGCCAGCAGTTTAACAGGGGTCCACTACGAGCAGTACTTC.

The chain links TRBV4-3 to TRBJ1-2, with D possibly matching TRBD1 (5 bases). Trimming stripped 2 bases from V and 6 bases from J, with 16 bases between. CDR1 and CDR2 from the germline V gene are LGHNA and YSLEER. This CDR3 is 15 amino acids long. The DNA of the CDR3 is TGCGCCAGCAGCCAAACCTCGGGACTCTCAGATGGCTACACCTTC. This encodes CASSQTSGLSDGYTF.